This entry lists 26 T cell receptor beta chains sequenced from one sample in a study of T cells in Graves' hyperthyroidism and ophthalmopathy. Amplification of TCR beta CDR3 regions used RNA as the template. Researchers ran a first-round RT-PCR on the TCR CDR3 using the HTBI primer set. In TCRdb, the multiplex PCR reads were re-called with MiXCR into one record per CDR3 protein. The sample has hundreds of thousands of distinct CDR3 sequences, around 14% seen once; the top ten hold 9.2%. The sequenced sample consisted of blood. The source of these receptors is a young woman with Graves' hyperthyroidism.

The table lists this clonotype with many counts. The chain combines TRBV20-1 with TRBJ2-3; D call uncertain. Per the germline V gene, CDR1 is DFQATT and CDR2 is SNEGSKA (reference sequence). Trimming pared 0 bases from V and 6 bases from J, leaving 19 bases between. CDR3 size: 16 residues. The CDR3 region has the DNA TGCAGTGCTAGAGAACGTCACCCGATGGGATTCGATACGCAGTATTTT. Amino acid sequence: CSARERHPMGFDTQYF.

This clonotype showed up many times. The rearrangement joins TRBV20-1 to TRBJ1-1; D call uncertain. V gave up 0 bases and J gave up 4 bases, with 12 bases separating them. Germline CDR1 DFQATT, CDR2 SNEGSKA (reference sequence). The CDR3 loop spans 14 amino acids. This CDR3 reads CSARDPNSGTEAFF. The CDR3 DNA is TGCAGTGCTAGAGATCCTAACTCCGGCACTGAAGCTTTCTTT.

This clonotype was counted at least ten times. The rearrangement uses TRBV5-1 and TRBJ2-7; perhaps TRBD1 as D (5 bases). V was clipped by 3 bases and J by 2 bases, with 12 bases between them. The CDR3 consists of 14 residues. Germline V gene lookup returns CDR1 SGHRS and CDR2 YFSETQ. Here the CDR3 DNA reads TGCGCCAGCAGCTCGTCGGACACCCCCTACGAGCAGTACTTC. Translation: CASSSSDTPYEQYF.

The chain links TRBV11-2 to TRBJ2-5, with a possible D match to TRBD2 (7 bases). CDR1 SGHAT and CDR2 FQNNGV come from the germline V gene. Trimming removed 1 base at V and 5 bases at J, with 14 bases between. The CDR3 is 15 residues long. CDR3 coding DNA: TGTGCCAGCAGCTTAGGGTGGGGGGGGCAGGAGACCCAGTACTTC. It encodes CASSLGWGGQETQYF.

This clonotype has a count of ten or more. The genes are TRBV18 and TRBJ2-1; 12 nucleotides agree with TRBD2. V lost 4 bases and J lost 4; bases outside the gene matches: 8. This CDR3 region has 17 residues. CDR1 and CDR2 from the germline V gene are KGHSH and LQKENI. CDR3 sequence: CASSHSPSGGAYNEQFF. As DNA, the CDR3 is TGTGCCAGCTCACACTCGCCTAGCGGGGGGGCATACAATGAGCAGTTCTTC.

Many counts were recorded for this clonotype. The chain has TRBV29-1 and TRBJ2-3; 10 positions agree with TRBD1. The CDR3 consists of 16 residues. Germline V lookup: CDR1 SQVTM, CDR2 ANQGSEA. The V segment lost 1 base and the J segment 5 bases; nucleotides outside the gene matches: 9. As DNA, the CDR3 is TGCAGCGTTGAAGGTTCCGACAGGGGGCTTGAAGATACGCAGTATTTT. This gives the protein CSVEGSDRGLEDTQYF.

As to this clonotype: Just one base apart from a much larger clone, this may be a read error. The chain recombines TRBV4-1 with TRBJ2-7; D is uncertain. TRBJ2-1 matches the DNA end more closely, so the J call is doubtful. The germline V gene has CDR1 MGHRA and CDR2 YSYEKL. This CDR3 contains 16 residues. The CDR3 DNA is TGCGCCAGCAGCCAAGATTGGGTTCCAGCCGGCTACGAGCAGTTCTTC. Residues: CASSQDWVPAGYEQFF.

The rearrangement joins TRBV4-1 to TRBJ2-1, with 9 bases that match TRBD1. CDR3 length: 14 residues. Per the germline V gene, CDR1 is MGHRA and CDR2 is YSYEKL. The ends lost 3 bases at V and 7 bases at J; junction bases unmatched: 4. The DNA of the CDR3 is TGCGCCAGCAGCCACCCCGGGACAGGGAATGAGCAGTTCTTC. Protein sequence: CASSHPGTGNEQFF.

This clonotype has a count of ten or more. This chain uses TRBV6-5 with TRBJ2-7, with D perhaps matching TRBD1 or TRBD2 (5 bases each). CDR3 length equals 11 residues. Trimming removed 2 bases from V and 7 bases from J, with 6 bases in between. The germline gives CDR1 MNHEY, CDR2 SVGAGI. This CDR3 is CASSYEGEQYF. DNA for the CDR3: TGTGCCAGCAGTTACGAGGGGGAGCAGTACTTC.

This clonotype was detected ten times or more. The rearrangement uses TRBV27 and TRBJ2-7; D is uncertain. The V gene lost 0 bases and the J gene lost 0 bases, with 9 bases spanning the gap. This CDR3 is built from 15 residues. Looked up from germline, CDR1 is MNHEY and CDR2 is SMNVEV (reference sequence). The CDR3 is CASSLSPLPSYEQYF. The CDR3 nucleotides are TGTGCCAGCAGTTTATCCCCGTTACCCTCCTACGAGCAGTACTTC.

As concerns this clonotype: Relative to the germline gene, one junction end is altered; a read error may explain this. This chain joins TRBV6-5 and TRBJ1-2, with TRBD1 as a possible D gene (6 bases). Per germline, CDR1 MNHEY and CDR2 SVGAGI. The length of the CDR3 is 12 residues. CDR3 in DNA: TGTGCCAGCAGTAACAGGGACTATGGCTACATCTTC. Amino acids: CASSNRDYGYIF.

This clonotype has ten or more counts. The V and J genes are TRBV7-2 and TRBJ2-3; a possible D gene is TRBD2 (7 bases). Germline V gene lookup returns CDR1 SGHTA and CDR2 FQGNSA. Trimming left V 6 bases short and J 5 bases short, with 15 bases between. The CDR3 runs 14 residues. Here the CDR3 DNA reads TGTGCCAGCAGACTCGCGGGGGCCCAAGATACGCAGTATTTT. This sequence encodes CASRLAGAQDTQYF. Filled out from reference TRBV7-2 and TRBJ2-3, the complete variable domain reads GAGVSQSPSNKVTEKGKDVELRCDPISGHTALYWYRQSLGQGLEFLIYFQGNSAPDKSGLPSDRFSAERTGGSVSTLTIQRTQQEDSAVYLCASRLAGAQDTQYFGPGTRLTVL.

This clonotype was detected many times. The chain couples TRBV28 to TRBJ1-4; possibly TRBD1 for D (6 bases). CDR1 and CDR2 from the germline V gene are MDHEN and SYDVKM. The V and J ends lost 5 bases and 0 bases respectively, with 13 bases between them. CDR3 length: 16 amino acids. Here the CDR3 DNA reads TGTGCCAGCAGTCTAACAGGGTTATCAACTAATGAAAAACTGTTTTTT. This codes for CASSLTGLSTNEKLFF.

This clonotype was observed many times. The chain is built from TRBV28 and TRBJ2-7, with 7 bases fitting TRBD2. The CDR3 consists of 16 residues. The V gene end was trimmed by 7 bases and the J gene end by 7 bases; junction bases not matched to a gene: 19. Germline-derived CDR1 and CDR2 are MDHEN and SYDVKM. The CDR3 sequence is CASKAPGFSLGGEQYF. For the CDR3, the DNA is TGTGCCAGCAAAGCCCCGGGCTTCTCCCTGGGAGGGGAGCAGTACTTC.

Many counts were recorded for this clonotype. V and J are TRBV15 and TRBJ2-1; D call uncertain. V was clipped by 0 bases and J by 5 bases, with 8 bases between them. Per germline, CDR1 LNHNV and CDR2 YYDKDF (reference sequence). The CDR3 consists of 14 residues. CDR3 sequence reads: CATSREPRDNEQFF. For the CDR3, the DNA is TGTGCCACCAGCAGAGAACCCCGAGACAATGAGCAGTTCTTC.

At least ten counts were recorded for this clonotype. The rearrangement links TRBV5-1 to TRBJ1-4, with a weak D call TRBD1 (6 bases). The V and J ends lost 4 bases and 7 bases respectively, with 17 bases between them. Looked up from germline, CDR1 is SGHRS and CDR2 is YFSETQ. The CDR3 extends over 15 amino acids. In DNA, the CDR3 is TGCGCCAGCAGCCCCGGGGGGCAGGGACGTGAAAAACTGTTTTTT. Amino acid sequence: CASSPGGQGREKLFF.

There are many counts of this clonotype. CDR3: CASSPWLAANEQFF. The CDR3 bases are TGTGCCAGCAGCCCATGGCTAGCGGCCAATGAGCAGTTCTTC. The chain carries TRBV5-4 and TRBJ2-1; 7 bases align to TRBD2. V dropped 4 bases and J dropped 6; count of bases not matched to a gene: 7. Germline values: CDR1 SGHNT, CDR2 YYREEE (reference sequence). The CDR3 is made up of 14 amino acids.

J is TRBJ1-1 and V is TRBV7-8; D ambiguous. V lost 2 bases, J lost 1 base, and 8 bases lay in between. CDR3 size: 14 residues. Germline V gene sequence: CDR1 SGHVS, CDR2 FQNEAQ. The DNA for the CDR3 is TGTGCCAGCAGCTTACAGCGAAGGAACACTGAAGCTTTCTTT. Translating gives CASSLQRRNTEAFF.

At least ten counts were recorded for this clonotype. This chain joins TRBV12-3 or TRBV12-4 and TRBJ2-1; TRBD2 agrees at 7 bases. Trimming at V came to 3 bases and at J to 5 bases, leaving 10 bases not matched to a gene. The CDR3 runs to 16 residues. The CDR3 DNA sequence: TGTGCCAGCAGTTTCTCCCTAGCGGCCCCCGACAATGAGCAGTTCTTC. It specifies CASSFSLAAPDNEQFF.

This clonotype was seen ten or more times. The rearrangement joins TRBV4-1 to TRBJ1-1; D unclear. The V and J ends lost 4 bases and 5 bases respectively, with 14 bases between them. This CDR3 has 14 residues. Germline CDR1 and CDR2: MGHRA and YSYEKL. CDR3 region: CASSRTLGRTEAFF. For the CDR3, the DNA is TGCGCCAGCAGCCGGACGTTAGGTAGAACTGAAGCTTTCTTT.

The chain combines TRBV19 with TRBJ2-5; TRBD2 matches at 11 bases. Losses at the gene ends were 1 base for V and 9 bases for J; bases not matched to a gene: 7. Looked up from germline, CDR1 is LNHDA and CDR2 is SQIVND (reference sequence). The CDR3 contains 15 residues. The CDR3 nucleotides are TGTGCCAGTAGTATAGGAGTACTAGCGGGGGAGGCCCAGTACTTC. Its translation is CASSIGVLAGEAQYF.

This clonotype has a count of ten or more. This chain connects TRBV4-1 to TRBJ1-5; perhaps TRBD1 as D (5 bases). Germline values: CDR1 MGHRA, CDR2 YSYEKL. This CDR3 is 14 amino acids long. Trimming removed 4 bases from V and 4 bases from J, with 11 bases in between. The CDR3 nucleotides read TGCGCCAGCAGCCTCCGACAGAGTAATCAGCCCCAGCATTTT. This encodes CASSLRQSNQPQHF.

This clonotype was seen more than once but under ten times. This chain connects TRBV19 to TRBJ2-2; D gene uncertain. Trimming pared 2 bases from V and 1 base from J, leaving 8 bases between. In germline, CDR1 is LNHDA, CDR2 SQIVND (reference sequence). The CDR3 is 15 residues long. The CDR3 DNA follows: TGTGCCAGTAGTATAAACGGCTGGAACACCGGGGAGCTGTTTTTT. Its translation: CASSINGWNTGELFF.

V usage is TRBV6-1 and J usage is TRBJ2-5; perhaps D is TRBD1 or TRBD2 (5 bases each). Trimming removed 6 bases from V and 2 bases from J, with 19 bases in between. Germline V gene data show CDR1 as MNHNS and CDR2 as SASEGT. This CDR3 region has 16 residues. The CDR3 sequence is CASSWTRDVSQETQYF. The CDR3 DNA reads TGTGCCAGCAGCTGGACCCGGGACGTGTCTCAAGAGACCCAGTACTTC.

This clonotype was counted only a few times. The chain is built from TRBV6-1 and TRBJ1-1; D call uncertain. Per the germline V gene, CDR1 is MNHNS and CDR2 is SASEGT. V lost 5 bases, J lost 0 bases, and 16 bases lay in between. The CDR3 is made up of 16 amino acids. CDR3 residues: CASSISGPWMNTEAFF. CDR3 DNA: TGTGCCAGCAGTATTTCCGGGCCTTGGATGAACACTGAAGCTTTCTTT.

This clonotype has at least ten counts. The rearrangement uses TRBV6-1 and TRBJ1-5, with a possible D match to TRBD1 (5 bases). Germline V CDR1 and CDR2: MNHNS, SASEGT. The CDR3 sequence is 17 residues long. Trimming cost V 4 bases and J 0 bases, with 16 bases left between them. The CDR3 coding sequence is TGTGCCAGCAGTGGGCAGGGAGTCAGCGATAGCAATCAGCCCCAGCATTTT. It is translated as CASSGQGVSDSNQPQHF.